This TCR beta chain was documented in a study of OX40 agonist ivuxolimab in advanced cancers. The sampling schedule covered blood at baseline, cycle 4 day 1, and cycle 7 day 1. TCRdb's copy holds only in-frame clones and misses some; the assay was immunoSEQ multiplex PCR. Here the sample spans roughly 60,000 clones, approximately 84% being singletons. Note on this clone: What it binds is not known.

Study conclusions and caveats: Determination of antigen specificity was not performed for the expanded peripheral T cells.

The germline gives CDR1 SGHTA, CDR2 FQGNSA. V lost 6 bases and J lost 4, with 12 bases in between. This CDR3 region has 13 residues. This chain joins TRBV7-2 and TRBJ1-2, with unresolved D. The specimen comprised CD4+ or CD8+ T cells sorted from blood, sampled in a trial of the OX40 agonist ivuxolimab. The receptor's source is an adult with an advanced solid tumor such as melanoma, head and neck, liver or kidney cancer. The DNA for the CDR3 is TGTGCCAGCAGACCAGGCCACGCCTATGGCTACACCTTC. Residues: CASRPGHAYGYTF.